The clone carrying this TCR beta chain was seen at least ten times. What it binds is unknown. This entry belongs to a study of T cell repertoires in cytomegalovirus infection. Overall study: Indications of both CMV infection and matching HLA type were provided by public TCR beta signatures. Whole-study findings and limits: Clonotypes of TCR beta that were HLA-C-restricted and CMV-specific dominated the ex vivo response. The study identified carriers of CMV plus the relevant HLA from cumulative public TCR beta family frequency.

One entry per CDR3 protein, called by TCRdb with MiXCR from the reads. The table lists 200,000 to 300,000 distinct CDR3 sequences, approximately 10% of them singletons, with less than 15% in the top ten. The CDR3 runs 13 residues. The germline CDR1 and CDR2 sequences are SGHTA and FQGNSA. V lost 5 bases to trimming and J lost 13 bases; unmatched junction nucleotides: 8. V gene TRBV7-2 combines with J gene TRBJ1-6; 7 bases map to TRBD1. This sequence was found in a human donor in good health (CMV status not recorded). Some clones in this sample may be carry-over from other donors' samples. Sample: PBMCs. CDR3 sequence: CASSGQASGPLHF. The CDR3 region has the DNA TGTGCCAGCAGCGGACAGGCCTCTGGGCCCCTCCACTTT.